The entry below describes one T cell receptor (beta chain). The record originates from a study of cytomegalovirus exposure and HLA in healthy donors. A multiplex PCR was run with 60 Vbeta primers and 13 Jbeta primers. As processed by the authors: Roughly 11 million shared chains were among about 80 million unique TCR beta chains counted in a later analysis. Generated by immunoSEQ multiplex PCR, the TCRdb table keeps only in-frame clones and is missing some. V and J calls and clone size come straight from that table; D and trimming were deduced from the DNA. This repertoire shows roughly 160,000 clones, approximately 81% found once; its top ten account for about 0.37%. The V and J ends lost 5 bases and 0 bases respectively, with 8 bases between them. The CDR3 loop spans 13 amino acids. The germline gives CDR1 KGHSH, CDR2 LQKENI.

The TCR sequence derives from a boy between 2 and 10 years old in good health and CMV-seronegative. Sequencing was carried out using PBMCs. The rearrangement uses TRBV18 and TRBJ2-7; D unresolved. The DNA for the CDR3 is TGTGCCAGCTCATTGGCCCGCTCCTACGAGCAGTACTTC. This encodes CASSLARSYEQYF. The variable domain in full, with the rest retrieved from reference TRBV18 and TRBJ2-7, is NAGVMQNPRHLVRRRGQEARLRCSPMKGHSHVYWYRQLPEEGLKFMVYLQKENIIDESGMPKERFSAEFPKEGPSILRIQQVVRGDSAAYFCASSLARSYEQYFGPGTRLTVT.